These 3 T cell receptor beta chains originate from one sample sequenced in a study of blood T cell repertoires in COVID-19. Method: immunoSEQ multiplex PCR; TCRdb's copy keeps in-frame clones and lacks some. The sample carries about 240,000 clones, roughly 90% recorded once. The specimen was PBMCs or T cells enriched from blood (not recorded which). The receptors originated from a middle-aged man who had recovered from COVID-19.

V gene TRBV6-6 combines with J gene TRBJ2-1; 8 bases map to TRBD2. Germline V lookup: CDR1 MNHNY, CDR2 SVGAGI (reference sequence). This CDR3 region has 15 residues. J was trimmed by 7 bases and V by 0 bases; bases with no gene match: 5. In DNA, the CDR3 is TGTGCCAGCAGTTACTCCCAGCGGGAGAGGAATGAGCAGTTCTTC. As protein: CASSYSQRERNEQFF.

V gene TRBV19 combines with J gene TRBJ2-7, with 9 bases aligning to TRBD1. CDR3 size: 15 residues. Germline V gene data show CDR1 as LNHDA and CDR2 as SQIVND (reference sequence). J lost 0 bases, V lost 5 bases, and 5 bases had no gene match. CDR3 residues: CASSAGTGFSYEQYF. DNA for the CDR3: TGTGCCAGTAGTGCCGGGACAGGGTTCTCCTACGAGCAGTACTTC.

The genes are TRBV9 and TRBJ2-5; tentatively, D is TRBD2 (6 bases). The CDR3 length is 14 residues. Germline V gene lookup returns CDR1 SGDLS and CDR2 YYNGEE. Trimming removed 0 bases at V and 2 bases at J, with 8 bases between. The CDR3 here is CASSVGGLQETQYF. CDR3 coding DNA: TGTGCCAGCAGCGTAGGAGGACTACAAGAGACCCAGTACTTC. The whole variable domain, filled in from reference TRBV9 and TRBJ2-5, reads DSGVTQTPKHLITATGQRVTLRCSPRSGDLSVYWYQQSLDQGLQFLIQYYNGEERAKGNILERFSAQQFPDLHSELNLSSLELGDSALYFCASSVGGLQETQYFGPGTRLLVL.